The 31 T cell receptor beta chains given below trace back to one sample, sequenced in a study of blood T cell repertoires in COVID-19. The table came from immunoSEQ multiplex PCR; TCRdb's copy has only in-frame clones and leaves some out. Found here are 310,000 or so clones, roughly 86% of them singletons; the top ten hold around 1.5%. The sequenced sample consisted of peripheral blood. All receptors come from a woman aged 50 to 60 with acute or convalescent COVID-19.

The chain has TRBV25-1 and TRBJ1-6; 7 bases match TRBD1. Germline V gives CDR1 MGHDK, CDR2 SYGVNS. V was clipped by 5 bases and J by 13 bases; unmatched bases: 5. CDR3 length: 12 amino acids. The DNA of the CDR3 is TGTGCCAGCAGTTCCGACAGGGCCCCCCTCCACTTT. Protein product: CASSSDRAPLHF.

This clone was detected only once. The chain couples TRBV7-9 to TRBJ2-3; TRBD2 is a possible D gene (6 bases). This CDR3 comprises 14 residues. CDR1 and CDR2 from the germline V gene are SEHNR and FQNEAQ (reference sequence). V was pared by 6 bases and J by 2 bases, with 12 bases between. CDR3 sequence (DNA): TGTGCCAGCAGAGGGCGGGATCTCACAGATACGCAGTATTTT. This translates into CASRGRDLTDTQYF.

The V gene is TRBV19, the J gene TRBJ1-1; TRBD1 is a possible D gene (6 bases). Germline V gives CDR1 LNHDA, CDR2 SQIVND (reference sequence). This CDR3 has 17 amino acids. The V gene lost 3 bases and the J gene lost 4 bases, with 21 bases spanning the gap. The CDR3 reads CASSITSTGLAGTEAFF. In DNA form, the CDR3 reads TGTGCCAGTAGTATTACCTCGACAGGCCTAGCGGGCACTGAAGCTTTCTTT.

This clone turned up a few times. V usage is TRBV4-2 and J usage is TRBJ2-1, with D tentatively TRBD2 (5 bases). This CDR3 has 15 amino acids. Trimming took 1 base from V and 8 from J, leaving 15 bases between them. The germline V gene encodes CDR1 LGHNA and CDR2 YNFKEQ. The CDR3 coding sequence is TGTGCCAGCAGCCAAGGGGTTCGGGCTAGCTATGAGCAGTTCTTC. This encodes CASSQGVRASYEQFF.

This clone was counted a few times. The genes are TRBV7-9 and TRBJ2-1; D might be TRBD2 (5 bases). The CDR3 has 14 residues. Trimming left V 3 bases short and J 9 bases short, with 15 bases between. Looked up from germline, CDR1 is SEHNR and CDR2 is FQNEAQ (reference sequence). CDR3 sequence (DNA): TGTGCCAGCAGCTTCGACCCCATGGCGGGTGAGCAGTTCTTC. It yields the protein CASSFDPMAGEQFF.

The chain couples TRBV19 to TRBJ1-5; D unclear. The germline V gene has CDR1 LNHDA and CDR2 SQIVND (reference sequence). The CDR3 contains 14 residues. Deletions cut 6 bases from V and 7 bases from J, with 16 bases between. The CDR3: CASRTRRGTQPQHF. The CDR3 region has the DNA TGTGCCAGTAGGACCAGGCGGGGAACCCAGCCCCAGCATTTT.

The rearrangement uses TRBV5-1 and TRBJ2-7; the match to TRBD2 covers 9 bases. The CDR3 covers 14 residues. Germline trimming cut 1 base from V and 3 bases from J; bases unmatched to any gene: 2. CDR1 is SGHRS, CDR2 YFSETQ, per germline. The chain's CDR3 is CASSLSSGDYEQYF. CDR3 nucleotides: TGCGCCAGCAGCTTGTCTAGCGGGGACTACGAGCAGTACTTC.

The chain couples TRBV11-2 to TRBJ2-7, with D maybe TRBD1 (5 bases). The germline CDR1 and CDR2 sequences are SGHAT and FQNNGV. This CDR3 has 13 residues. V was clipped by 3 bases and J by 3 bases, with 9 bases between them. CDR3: CASSFGQDYEQYF. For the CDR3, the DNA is TGTGCCAGCAGCTTCGGACAAGACTACGAGCAGTACTTC.

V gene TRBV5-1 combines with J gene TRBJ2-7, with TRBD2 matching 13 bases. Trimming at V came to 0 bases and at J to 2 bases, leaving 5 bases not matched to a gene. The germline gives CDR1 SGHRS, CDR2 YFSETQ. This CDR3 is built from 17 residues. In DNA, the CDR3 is TGCGCCAGCAGCTTGGACCTACTAGCGGGAGGGACCTACGAGCAGTACTTC. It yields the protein CASSLDLLAGGTYEQYF.

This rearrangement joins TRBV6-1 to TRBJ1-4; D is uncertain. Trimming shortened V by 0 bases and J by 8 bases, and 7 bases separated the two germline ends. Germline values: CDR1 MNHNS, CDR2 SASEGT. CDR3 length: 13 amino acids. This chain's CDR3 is CASSEARGEKLFF. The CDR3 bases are TGTGCCAGCAGTGAAGCCAGAGGGGAAAAACTGTTTTTT.

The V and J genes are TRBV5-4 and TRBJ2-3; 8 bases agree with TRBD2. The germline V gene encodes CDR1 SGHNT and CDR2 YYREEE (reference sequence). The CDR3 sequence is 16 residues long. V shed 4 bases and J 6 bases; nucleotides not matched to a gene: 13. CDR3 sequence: CASSGGKRGLADTQYF. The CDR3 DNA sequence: TGTGCCAGCAGCGGAGGAAAGCGGGGGCTAGCGGATACGCAGTATTTT.

The CDR3 here is CASGTGGSYEQYF. The CDR3 DNA sequence: TGTGCCAGCGGGACGGGCGGGAGCTACGAGCAGTACTTC. The chain employs TRBV3-1 (or the pseudogene TRBV3-2) and TRBJ2-7; TRBD2 matches 7 bases. The CDR3 sequence is 13 residues long. Germline V gene lookup returns CDR1 LGHDT and CDR2 YNNKEL (reference sequence). Trimming at V came to 8 bases and at J to 3 bases, leaving 7 bases not matched to a gene.

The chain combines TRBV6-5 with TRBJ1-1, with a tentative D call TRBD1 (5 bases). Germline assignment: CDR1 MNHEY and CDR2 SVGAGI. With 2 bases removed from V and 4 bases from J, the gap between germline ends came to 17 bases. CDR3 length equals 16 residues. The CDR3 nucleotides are TGTGCCAGCAGTTACCGGCTATCCGGGGGAAGCACTGAAGCTTTCTTT. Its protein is CASSYRLSGGSTEAFF.

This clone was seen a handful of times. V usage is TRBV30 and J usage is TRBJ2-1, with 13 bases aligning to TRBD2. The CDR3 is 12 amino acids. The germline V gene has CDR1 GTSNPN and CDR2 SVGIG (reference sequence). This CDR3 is CARTSGSGEQFF. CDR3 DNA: TGTGCACGGACTAGCGGGAGTGGTGAGCAGTTCTTC. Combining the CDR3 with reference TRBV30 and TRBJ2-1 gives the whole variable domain SQTIHQWPATLVQPVGSPLSLECTVEGTSNPNLYWYRQAAGRGLQLLFYSVGIGQISSEVPQNLSASRPQDRQFILSSKKLLLSDSGFYLCARTSGSGEQFFGPGTRLTVL.

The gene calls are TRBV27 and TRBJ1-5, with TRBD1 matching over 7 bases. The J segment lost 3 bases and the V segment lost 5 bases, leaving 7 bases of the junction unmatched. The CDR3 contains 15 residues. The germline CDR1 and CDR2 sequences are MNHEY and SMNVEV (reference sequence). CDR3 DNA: TGTGCCAGCAGTCCCAGGGGGGCCGTCAATCAGCCCCAGCATTTT. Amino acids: CASSPRGAVNQPQHF.

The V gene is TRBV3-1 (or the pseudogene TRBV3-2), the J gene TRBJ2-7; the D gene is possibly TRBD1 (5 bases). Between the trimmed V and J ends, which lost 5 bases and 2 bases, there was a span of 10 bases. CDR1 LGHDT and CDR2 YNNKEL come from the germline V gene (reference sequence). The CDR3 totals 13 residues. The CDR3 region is CASSRQGTYEQYF. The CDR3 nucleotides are TGTGCCAGCAGCAGGCAGGGTACCTACGAGCAGTACTTC.

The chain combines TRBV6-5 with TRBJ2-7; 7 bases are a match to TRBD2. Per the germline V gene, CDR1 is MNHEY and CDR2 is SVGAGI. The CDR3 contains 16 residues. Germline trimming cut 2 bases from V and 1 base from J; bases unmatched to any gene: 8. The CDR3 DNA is TGTGCCAGCAGTTACGACCAGGCGGGAGTTTCCTACGAGCAGTACTTC. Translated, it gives CASSYDQAGVSYEQYF.

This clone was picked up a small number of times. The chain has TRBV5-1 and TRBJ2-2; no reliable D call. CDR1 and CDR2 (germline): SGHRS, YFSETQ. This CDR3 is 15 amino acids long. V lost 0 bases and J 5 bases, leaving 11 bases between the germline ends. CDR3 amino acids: CASSLGLLLTGELFF. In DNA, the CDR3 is TGCGCCAGCAGCTTGGGACTCCTCCTGACCGGGGAGCTGTTTTTT. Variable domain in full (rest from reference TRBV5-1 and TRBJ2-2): KAGVTQTPRYLIKTRGQQVTLSCSPISGHRSVSWYQQTPGQGLQFLFEYFSETQRNKGNFPGRFSGRQFSNSRSEMNVSTLELGDSALYLCASSLGLLLTGELFFGEGSRLTVL.

CDR3 nucleotide sequence: TGCGCCAGCAGTCAAGGGGACAGGTGCCACGAGCAGTACTTC. Translating it yields CASSQGDRCHEQYF. The gene calls are TRBV23-1 and TRBJ2-7, with 8 bases that match TRBD1. TRBV23-1 is recorded as an ORF, its role being uncertain. This CDR3 has 14 residues. After removal of 2 bases from V and 5 bases from J, the junction contained 5 bases not matched to a gene.

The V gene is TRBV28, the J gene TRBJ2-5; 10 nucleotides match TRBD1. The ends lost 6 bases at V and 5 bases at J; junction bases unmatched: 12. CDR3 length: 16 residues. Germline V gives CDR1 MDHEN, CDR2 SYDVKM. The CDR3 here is CASRTYPGTGAETQYF. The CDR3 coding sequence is TGTGCCAGCAGAACCTATCCCGGGACAGGGGCCGAGACCCAGTACTTC.

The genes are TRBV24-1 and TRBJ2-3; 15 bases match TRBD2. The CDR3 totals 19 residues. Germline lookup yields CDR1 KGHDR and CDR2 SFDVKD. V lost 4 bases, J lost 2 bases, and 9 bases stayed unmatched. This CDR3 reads CATSEPPGTSGRSTDTQYF. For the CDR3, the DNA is TGTGCCACCAGTGAGCCCCCCGGGACTAGCGGGAGGTCCACAGATACGCAGTATTTT.

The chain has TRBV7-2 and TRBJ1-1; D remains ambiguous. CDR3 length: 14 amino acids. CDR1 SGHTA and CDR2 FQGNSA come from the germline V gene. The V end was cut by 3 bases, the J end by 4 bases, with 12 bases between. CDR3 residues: CASSFEGLATEAFF. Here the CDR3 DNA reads TGTGCCAGCAGCTTTGAGGGTTTAGCCACTGAAGCTTTCTTT.

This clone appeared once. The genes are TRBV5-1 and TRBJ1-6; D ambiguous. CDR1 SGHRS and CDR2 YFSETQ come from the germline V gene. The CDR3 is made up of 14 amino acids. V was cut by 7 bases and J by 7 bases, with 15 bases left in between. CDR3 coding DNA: TGCGCCAGCCGACCGTCCTCCGGGAATTCACCCCTCCACTTT. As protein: CASRPSSGNSPLHF.

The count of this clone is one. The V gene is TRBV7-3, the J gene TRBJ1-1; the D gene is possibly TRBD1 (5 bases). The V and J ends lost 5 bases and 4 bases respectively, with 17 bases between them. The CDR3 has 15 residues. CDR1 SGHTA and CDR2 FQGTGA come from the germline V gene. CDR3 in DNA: TGTGCCAGCAGCCCCGGGGGGGGTTGGACCACTGAAGCTTTCTTT. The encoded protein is CASSPGGGWTTEAFF.

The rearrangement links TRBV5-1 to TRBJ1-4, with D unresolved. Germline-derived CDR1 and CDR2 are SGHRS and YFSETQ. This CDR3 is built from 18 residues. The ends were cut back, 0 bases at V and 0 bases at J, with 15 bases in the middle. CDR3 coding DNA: TGCGCCAGCAGCTTGGCCGTAGGAGGACGCGCAACTAATGAAAAACTGTTTTTT. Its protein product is CASSLAVGGRATNEKLFF.

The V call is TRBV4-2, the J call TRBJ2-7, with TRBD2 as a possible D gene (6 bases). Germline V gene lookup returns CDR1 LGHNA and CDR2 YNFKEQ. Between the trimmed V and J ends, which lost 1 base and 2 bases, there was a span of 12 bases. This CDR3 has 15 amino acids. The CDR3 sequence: CASSQGTTRAYEQYF. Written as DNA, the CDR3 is TGTGCCAGCAGCCAAGGGACTACCCGAGCCTACGAGCAGTACTTC.

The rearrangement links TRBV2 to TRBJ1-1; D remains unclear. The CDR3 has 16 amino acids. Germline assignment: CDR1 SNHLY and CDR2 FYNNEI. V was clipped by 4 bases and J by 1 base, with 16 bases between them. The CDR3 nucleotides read TGTGCCAGCAGTGCACCGTCCGAGACACCGAACACTGAAGCTTTCTTT. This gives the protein CASSAPSETPNTEAFF. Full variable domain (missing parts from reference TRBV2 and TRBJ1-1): EPEVTQTPSHQVTQMGQEVILRCVPISNHLYFYWYRQILGQKVEFLVSFYNNEISEKSEIFDDQFSVERPDGSNFTLKIRSTKLEDSAMYFCASSAPSETPNTEAFFGQGTRLTVV.

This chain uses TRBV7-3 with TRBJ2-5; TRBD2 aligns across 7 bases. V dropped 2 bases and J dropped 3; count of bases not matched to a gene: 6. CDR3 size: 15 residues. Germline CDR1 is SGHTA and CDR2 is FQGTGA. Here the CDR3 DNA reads TGTGCCAGCAGCTTATTAGGCGGGGGAGAAGAGACCCAGTACTTC. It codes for CASSLLGGGEETQYF.

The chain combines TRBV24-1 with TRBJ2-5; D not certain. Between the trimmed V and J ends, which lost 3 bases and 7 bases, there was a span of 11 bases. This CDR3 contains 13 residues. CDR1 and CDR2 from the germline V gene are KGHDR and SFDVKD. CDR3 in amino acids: CATSDSVAGTQYF. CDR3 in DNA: TGTGCCACCAGTGATAGTGTGGCAGGGACCCAGTACTTC.

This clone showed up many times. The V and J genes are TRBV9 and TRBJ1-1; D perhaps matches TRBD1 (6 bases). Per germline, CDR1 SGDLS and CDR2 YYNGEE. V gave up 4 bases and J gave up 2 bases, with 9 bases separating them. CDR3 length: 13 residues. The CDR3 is CASSLDSNTEAFF. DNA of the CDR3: TGTGCCAGCAGCCTGGACAGCAACACTGAAGCTTTCTTT.

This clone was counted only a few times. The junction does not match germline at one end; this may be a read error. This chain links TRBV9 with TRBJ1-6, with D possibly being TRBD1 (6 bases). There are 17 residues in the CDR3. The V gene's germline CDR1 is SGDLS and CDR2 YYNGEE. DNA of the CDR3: TGTGCCAGCAGCGTTCAACCGGACAGTTCCTTTAATTCACCCCTCCACTTT. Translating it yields CASSVQPDSSFNSPLHF. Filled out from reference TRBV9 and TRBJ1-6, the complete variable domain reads DSGVTQTPKHLITATGQRVTLRCSPRSGDLSVYWYQQSLDQGLQFLIQYYNGEERAKGNILERFSAQQFPDLHSELNLSSLELGDSALYFCASSVQPDSSFNSPLHFGNGTRLTVT.